Listed below are T cell receptor beta chains from one sample, sequenced in a study. TCRdb reprocessed the RT-PCR reads via MiXCR and lists one record per CDR3 protein. The sample carries hundreds of thousands of distinct CDR3 sequences, 14% recorded once. Sample: memory CD4+ T cells from blood. These receptors originate from a female donor in good health, serving as a healthy control. CDR3s include the opening cysteine and the closing phenylalanine or tryptophan. The D gene is left open where the match is weak. Expanded clones are given a class, and other clones once, few, many or no size at all.

-	TRBJ2-1	TRBV12-3/TRBV12-4	TRBD1	CASRTYRGAEQFF	TGTGCCAGCAGGACCTACAGGGGTGCTGAGCAGTTCTTC
many	TRBJ2-3	TRBV27	-	CASSFGPVNTQYF	TGTGCCAGCAGTTTCGGACCGGTAAATACGCAGTATTTT
-	TRBJ1-4	TRBV29-1	-	CSVASNEKLFF	TGCAGCGTTGCCAGTAATGAAAAACTGTTTTTT
many	TRBJ2-3	TRBV7-9	TRBD2	CAGTQVGGPDTQYF	TGTGCCGGCACCCAGGTGGGAGGGCCAGATACGCAGTATTTT
-	TRBJ2-2	TRBV7-2	-	CASSLVRGAISGELFF	TGTGCCAGCAGCTTAGTACGGGGGGCGATATCCGGGGAGCTGTTTTTT
-	TRBJ2-5	TRBV20-1	-	CSATRQGAKETQHF	TGCAGTGCTACCCGACAAGGGGCGAAGGAGACCCAGCACTTC
many	TRBJ2-3	TRBV6-5	-	CASSYGASGADTQYF	TGTGCCAGCAGTTACGGGGCCTCGGGGGCAGATACGCAGTATTTT
many	TRBJ2-7	TRBV6-5	TRBD1	CASSSPGQTSYEQYF	TGTGCCAGCAGTTCGCCGGGACAGACTTCCTACGAGCAGTACTTC
few	TRBJ2-7	TRBV7-2	-	CASSSGGDREQYF	TGTGCCAGCAGCTCTGGGGGAGATCGCGAGCAGTACTTC
few	TRBJ1-1	TRBV7-2	-	CASSPQWGLAFF	TGTGCCAGCAGCCCTCAATGGGGCCTCGCTTTCTTT
-	TRBJ1-5	TRBV12-3/TRBV12-4	-	CASSPGPNQSQHF	TGTGCCAGCAGCCCGGGTCCTAATCAGTCCCAGCATTTT
-	TRBJ2-7	TRBV28	TRBD1	CASSLAWDRASEQYF	TGTGCCAGCAGTTTGGCTTGGGACAGGGCTTCCGAGCAGTACTTC
few	TRBJ2-7	TRBV20-1	TRBD1	CSAATGGYGYEQYF	TGCAGTGCTGCTACAGGGGGGTACGGCTACGAGCAGTACTTC
few	TRBJ2-7	TRBV7-2	TRBD2	CASSLGSGRAPIYEQYF	TGTGCCAGCAGCTTAGGTAGCGGGAGGGCCCCAATCTACGAGCAGTACTTC
many	TRBJ2-3	TRBV10-3	-	CAIKSGSLTDTQYF	TGTGCCATCAAGAGCGGATCTCTCACAGATACGCAGTATTTT
-	TRBJ2-5	TRBV3-1	-	CASSQGWAGQETQYF	TGTGCCAGCAGCCAGGGTTGGGCGGGTCAAGAGACCCAGTACTTC
many	TRBJ2-1	TRBV20-1	-	CSAEPGRLYNEQFF	TGCAGTGCAGAACCGGGACGGTTATACAATGAGCAGTTCTTC
-	TRBJ2-6	TRBV25-1	-	CAIGAAGANVLTF	TGTGCCATCGGGGCTGCTGGGGCCAACGTCCTGACTTTC
-	TRBJ1-2	TRBV27	TRBD1	CASSLKPGQGLVGYTF	TGTGCCAGCAGTTTAAAACCGGGACAGGGTCTGGTTGGCTACACCTTC
-	TRBJ2-1	TRBV6-5	-	CASSYNPGATGNEQFF	TGTGCCAGCAGTTACAACCCAGGGGCCACAGGCAATGAGCAGTTCTTC
few	TRBJ1-2	TRBV12-3/TRBV12-4	-	CASSLGLRGIGGYTF	TGTGCCAGCAGTTTAGGTCTGCGGGGGATTGGTGGCTACACCTTC
-	TRBJ2-3	TRBV7-9	-	CASTPGAGGTDTQYF	TGTGCCAGCACCCCCGGGGCAGGGGGCACAGATACGCAGTATTTT
many	TRBJ1-1	TRBV7-9	-	CASSPRANTEAFF	TGTGCCAGCAGCCCCCGGGCGAACACTGAAGCTTTCTTT
-	TRBJ2-6	TRBV28	-	CASKTTGLSGANVLTF	TGTGCCAGCAAAACAACAGGGTTATCAGGGGCCAACGTCCTGACTTTC
-	TRBJ2-3	TRBV14	-	CASSRWLSTDTQYF	TGTGCCAGCAGCCGGTGGCTGAGCACAGATACGCAGTATTTT
few	TRBJ1-1	TRBV7-9	-	CASTLQGVGTEAFF	TGTGCCAGCACCCTACAGGGAGTGGGCACTGAAGCTTTCTTT
many	TRBJ2-7	TRBV20-1	TRBD2	CSVRPGLRSYEQYF	TGCAGTGTAAGACCGGGACTACGATCCTACGAGCAGTACTTC
-	TRBJ2-5	TRBV7-9	-	CASSSPPYQETQYF	TGTGCCAGCAGCTCGCCACCGTACCAAGAGACCCAGTACTTC
-	TRBJ1-1	TRBV6-6	-	CASMMVTVNTEAFF	TGTGCCAGCATGATGGTAACAGTTAACACTGAAGCTTTCTTT
-	TRBJ2-6	TRBV4-3	-	CASSPKGAGANVLTF	TGCGCCAGCAGCCCAAAGGGCGCCGGGGCCAACGTCCTGACTTTC
-	TRBJ2-1	TRBV6-5	-	CASSLQGPRVWGNEQFF	TGTGCCAGCAGTCTACAGGGCCCCCGGGTATGGGGCAATGAGCAGTTCTTC
-	TRBJ1-2	TRBV7-9	TRBD1	CASSHTGERYGYTF	TGTGCCAGCAGCCATACAGGGGAGAGGTATGGCTACACCTTC
few	TRBJ1-1	TRBV6-2/TRBV6-3	TRBD1	CASRVPGQGRTEAFF	TGTGCCAGCAGGGTCCCGGGACAGGGACGAACTGAAGCTTTCTTT
few	TRBJ1-2	TRBV20-1	-	CSARGVGGFYGYTF	TGCAGTGCTCGAGGTGTAGGGGGATTCTATGGCTACACCTTC
many	TRBJ1-4	TRBV20-1	TRBD1	CSALKGQAEKLFF	TGCAGTGCTCTGAAAGGACAGGCAGAAAAACTGTTTTTT
few	TRBJ2-7	TRBV27	-	CASRATYF	TGTGCCAGCCGGGCCACGTACTTC
-	TRBJ1-5	TRBV7-2	-	CASSLVHARPQHF	TGTGCCAGCAGCTTAGTACACGCTCGGCCCCAGCATTTT